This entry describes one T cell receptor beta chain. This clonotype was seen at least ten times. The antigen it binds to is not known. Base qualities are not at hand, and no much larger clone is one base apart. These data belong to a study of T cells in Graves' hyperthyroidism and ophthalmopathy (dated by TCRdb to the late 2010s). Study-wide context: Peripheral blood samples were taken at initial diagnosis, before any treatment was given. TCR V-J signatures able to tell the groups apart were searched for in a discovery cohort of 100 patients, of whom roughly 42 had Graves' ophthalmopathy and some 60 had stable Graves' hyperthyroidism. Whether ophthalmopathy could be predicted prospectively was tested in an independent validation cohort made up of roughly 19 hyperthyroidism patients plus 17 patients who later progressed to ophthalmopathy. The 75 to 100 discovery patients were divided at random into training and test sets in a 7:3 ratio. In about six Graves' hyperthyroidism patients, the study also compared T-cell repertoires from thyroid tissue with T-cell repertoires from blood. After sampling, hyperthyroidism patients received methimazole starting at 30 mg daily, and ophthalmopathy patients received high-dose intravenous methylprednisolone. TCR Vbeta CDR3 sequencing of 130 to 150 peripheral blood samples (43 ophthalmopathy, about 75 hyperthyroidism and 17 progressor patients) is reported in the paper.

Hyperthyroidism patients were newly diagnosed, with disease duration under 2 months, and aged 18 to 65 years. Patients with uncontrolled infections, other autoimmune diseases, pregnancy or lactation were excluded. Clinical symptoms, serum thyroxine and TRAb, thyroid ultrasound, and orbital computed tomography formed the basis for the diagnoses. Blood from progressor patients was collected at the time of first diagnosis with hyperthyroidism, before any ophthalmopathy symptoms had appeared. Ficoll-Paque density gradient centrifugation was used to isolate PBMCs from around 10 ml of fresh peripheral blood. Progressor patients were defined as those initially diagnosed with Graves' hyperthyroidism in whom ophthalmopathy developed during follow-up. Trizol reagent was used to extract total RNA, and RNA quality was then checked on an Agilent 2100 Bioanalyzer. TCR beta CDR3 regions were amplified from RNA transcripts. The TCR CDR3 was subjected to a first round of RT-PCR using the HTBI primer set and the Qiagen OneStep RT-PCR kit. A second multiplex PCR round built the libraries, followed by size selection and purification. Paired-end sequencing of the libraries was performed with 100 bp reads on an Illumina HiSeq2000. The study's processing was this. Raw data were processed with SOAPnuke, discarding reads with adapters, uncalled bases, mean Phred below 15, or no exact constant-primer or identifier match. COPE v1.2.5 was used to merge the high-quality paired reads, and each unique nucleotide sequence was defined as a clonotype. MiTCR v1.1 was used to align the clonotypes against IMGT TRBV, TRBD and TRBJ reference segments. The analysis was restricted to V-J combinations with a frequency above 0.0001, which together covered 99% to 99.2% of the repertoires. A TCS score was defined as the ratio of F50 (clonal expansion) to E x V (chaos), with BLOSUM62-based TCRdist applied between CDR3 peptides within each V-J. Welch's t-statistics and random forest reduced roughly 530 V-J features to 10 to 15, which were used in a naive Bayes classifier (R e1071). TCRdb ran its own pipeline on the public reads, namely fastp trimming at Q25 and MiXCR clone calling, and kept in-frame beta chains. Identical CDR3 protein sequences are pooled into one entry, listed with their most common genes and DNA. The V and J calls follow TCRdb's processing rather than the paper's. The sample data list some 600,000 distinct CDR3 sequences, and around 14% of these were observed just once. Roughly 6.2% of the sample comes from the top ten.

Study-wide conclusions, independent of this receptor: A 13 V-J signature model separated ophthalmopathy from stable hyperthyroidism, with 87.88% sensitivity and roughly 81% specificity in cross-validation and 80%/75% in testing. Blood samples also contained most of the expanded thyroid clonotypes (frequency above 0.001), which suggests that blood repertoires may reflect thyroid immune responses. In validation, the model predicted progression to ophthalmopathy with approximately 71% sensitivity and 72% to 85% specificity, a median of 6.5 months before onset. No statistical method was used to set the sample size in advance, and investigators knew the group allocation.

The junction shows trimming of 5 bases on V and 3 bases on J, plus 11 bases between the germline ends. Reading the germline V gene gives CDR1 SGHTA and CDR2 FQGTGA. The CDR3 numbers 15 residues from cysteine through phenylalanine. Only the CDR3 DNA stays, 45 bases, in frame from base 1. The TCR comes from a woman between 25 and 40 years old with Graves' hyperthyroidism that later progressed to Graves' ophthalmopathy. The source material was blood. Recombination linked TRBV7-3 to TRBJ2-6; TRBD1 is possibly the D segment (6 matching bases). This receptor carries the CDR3 CASSTHRDGANVLTF. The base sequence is TGTGCCAGCAGCACCCACAGGGATGGGGCCAACGTCCTGACTTTC.